Below, 27 T cell receptor beta chains from the same sample are listed, as sequenced in a study of blood T cells in healthy people across ages. Next came a second PCR, run for roughly 7 to 12 cycles, which used a sample-barcoded 5' primer along with a J-beta primer mix. One entry per CDR3 protein, called by TCRdb with MiXCR from the 5' RACE reads. The sample has 1.5 million to 2 million distinct CDR3 sequences; 28% are singletons. Sample: blood. Receptor source: a woman aged 25-40 years in good health.

V usage is TRBV12-5 and J usage is TRBJ2-1; the match to TRBD2 covers 10 bases. Germline loops: CDR1 LGHNT, CDR2 FRNRAP. This CDR3 is 14 amino acids long. With 4 bases clipped from V and 9 bases from J, the junction kept 6 bases outside the gene matches. CDR3 residues: CASGSSGSRVEQFF. CDR3 DNA: TGTGCTAGTGGTTCTAGCGGGAGTCGGGTTGAGCAGTTCTTC.

V is TRBV5-1 and J is TRBJ2-1; D is undetermined. Germline lookup yields CDR1 SGHRS and CDR2 YFSETQ. The CDR3 covers 16 residues. Trimming removed 0 bases at V and 2 bases at J, with 12 bases between. The CDR3 DNA sequence: TGCGCCAGCAGCTTGGCCCACTACATGACCTACAATGAGCAGTTCTTC. This codes for CASSLAHYMTYNEQFF. The entire variable domain, with the rest obtained from reference TRBV5-1 and TRBJ2-1, is as follows: KAGVTQTPRYLIKTRGQQVTLSCSPISGHRSVSWYQQTPGQGLQFLFEYFSETQRNKGNFPGRFSGRQFSNSRSEMNVSTLELGDSALYLCASSLAHYMTYNEQFFGPGTRLTVL.

This clonotype was seen repeatedly, ten times or more. The chain couples TRBV20-1 to TRBJ2-7, with a weak D call TRBD1 (5 bases). V gave up 6 bases and J gave up 3 bases, with 15 bases separating them. The CDR3 extends over 13 amino acids. Germline V CDR1 and CDR2: DFQATT, SNEGSKA (reference sequence). In nucleotides, the CDR3 is TGCAGTGCAGCCACAGGAGCAAACTACGAGCAGTACTTC. It translates to CSAATGANYEQYF.

In the case of this clonotype: This sequence may be a read error, since a much larger clone differs from it by one base. The chain couples TRBV10-3 to TRBJ2-5; 8 positions match TRBD1. The J call is in doubt because the DNA end fits TRBJ2-7 better. Germline CDR1 ENHRY, CDR2 SYGVKD. This CDR3 has 16 amino acids. The CDR3 bases are TGTGGCATCACCGACCCCGGACAGGGAACCGTCTACGAGCAGTACTTC. Its translation is CGITDPGQGTVYEQYF.

This clonotype has a single count. The chain employs TRBV7-2 and TRBJ2-3; 7 bases are shared with TRBD2. Germline lookup yields CDR1 SGHTA and CDR2 FQGNSA. The CDR3 extends over 14 amino acids. V shed 1 base and J 8 bases; nucleotides not matched to a gene: 6. The CDR3 sequence is CASSLDAGEGTQYF. As DNA, the CDR3 is TGTGCCAGCAGCTTAGATGCGGGAGAGGGTACGCAGTATTTT.

This clonotype was picked up many times. The chain is built from TRBV20-1 and TRBJ2-7, with D possibly TRBD2 on 5 matching bases. The germline V gene has CDR1 DFQATT and CDR2 SNEGSKA (reference sequence). V was clipped by 6 bases and J by 6 bases, with 18 bases between them. The CDR3 length is 13 residues. The CDR3 loop is CSALRAAGVEQYF. Here the CDR3 DNA reads TGCAGTGCGCTCCGGGCCGCCGGGGTCGAGCAGTACTTC.

V is TRBV6-6 and J is TRBJ1-6, with D perhaps TRBD1 (6 bases). Germline V gene lookup returns CDR1 MNHNY and CDR2 SVGAGI (reference sequence). CDR3 size: 14 residues. Trimming cost V 5 bases and J 7 bases, with 12 bases left between them. The CDR3, as DNA: TGTGCCAGCAGTCAAAACAGGGCAAATTCACCCCTCCACTTT. Translating gives CASSQNRANSPLHF.

V and J are TRBV4-2 and TRBJ2-3; TRBD2 matches 7 bases. Trimming at V came to 1 base and at J to 2 bases, leaving 9 bases not matched to a gene. Germline V lookup: CDR1 LGHNA, CDR2 YNFKEQ. The CDR3 covers 17 residues. CDR3 sequence (DNA): TGTGCCAGCAGCCAAGTTCAATTTCGGGGGGACACAGATACGCAGTATTTT. Its translation is CASSQVQFRGDTDTQYF.

In the case of this clonotype: Possible read error: a much larger clone is one base away. The genes are TRBV6-2 or TRBV6-3 and TRBJ2-7; 10 nucleotides align to TRBD2. The CDR3 loop spans 12 amino acids. Germline loops: CDR1 MNHEY, CDR2 SVGEGT. The CDR3 reads CVSTSGVYEQYF. The DNA for the CDR3 is TGTGTCAGCACTAGCGGGGTCTACGAGCAGTACTTC.

The chain carries TRBV20-1 and TRBJ2-3, with D perhaps TRBD1 (6 bases). V was pared by 0 bases and J by 4 bases, with 14 bases between. The CDR3 runs 15 residues. Germline values: CDR1 DFQATT, CDR2 SNEGSKA (reference sequence). The CDR3 nucleotides are TGCAGTGCTAGAGATCAGGGGACCCAAGCAGATACGCAGTATTTT. Protein sequence: CSARDQGTQADTQYF.

The chain carries TRBV6-1 and TRBJ1-4, with D hard to call. The CDR3 contains 17 residues. Germline V gene data show CDR1 as MNHNS and CDR2 as SASEGT. V lost 3 bases and J 3 bases, leaving 17 bases between the germline ends. In DNA, the CDR3 is TGTGCCAGCAGTGACTGGACCTTTGATTCGGCTAATGAAAAACTGTTTTTT. Translated: CASSDWTFDSANEKLFF.

A note on this clonotype: The junction differs from germline at one of its ends, possibly a read error. The genes are TRBV7-9 and TRBJ2-7; maybe TRBD1 (6 bases). CDR1 and CDR2 from the germline V gene are SEHNR and FQNEAQ (reference sequence). This CDR3 is built from 14 residues. Written as DNA, the CDR3 is TGTGCCGGCAGCCCCCGGGACAAGCCCTACGAGCAGTACTTC. It codes for CAGSPRDKPYEQYF.

This clonotype was recorded a few times. This chain links TRBV5-1 with TRBJ2-1; 10 bases are a match to TRBD2. TRBJ2-7 explains the end of the DNA better; the J call may be wrong. The CDR3 has 17 residues. Germline assignment: CDR1 SGHRS and CDR2 YFSETQ. The CDR3 spells CASSPASGSTSYNEQYF. In nucleotides, the CDR3 is TGCGCCAGCAGCCCTGCTAGCGGGAGTACGTCCTACAATGAGCAGTACTTC.

Notes on this clonotype: The junction departs from the called germline gene at one end, perhaps through a read error. The chain carries TRBV5-1 and TRBJ2-3; perhaps D is TRBD1 or TRBD2 (5 bases each). Germline loops: CDR1 SGHRS, CDR2 YFSETQ. This CDR3 has 14 residues. The CDR3 loop reads CASSGDPGADTRYF. CDR3 nucleotides: TGCGCCAGCAGCGGGGACCCCGGGGCAGATACGCGGTATTTT. Together with reference TRBV5-1 and TRBJ2-3, the CDR3 gives the full variable domain: KAGVTQTPRYLIKTRGQQVTLSCSPISGHRSVSWYQQTPGQGLQFLFEYFSETQRNKGNFPGRFSGRQFSNSRSEMNVSTLELGDSALYLCASSGDPGADTRYFGPGTRLTVL.

This clonotype has ten or more counts. The chain uses TRBV7-2 and TRBJ2-7; D call uncertain. Germline values: CDR1 SGHTA, CDR2 FQGNSA. V lost 1 base to trimming and J lost 3 bases, with 10 bases between them. This CDR3 comprises 14 residues. The CDR3 sequence: CASSLGGQNYEQYF. CDR3 nucleotide sequence: TGTGCCAGCAGCTTAGGAGGCCAGAACTACGAGCAGTACTTC.

This clonotype showed up just a few times. The CDR3 loop is CATSSVRGQGTIYGYTF. CDR3 nucleotides: TGTGCCACCAGCAGCGTGAGGGGACAAGGCACGATCTATGGCTACACCTTC. The V call is TRBV15, the J call TRBJ1-2, with a possible D match to TRBD1 (6 bases). This CDR3 spans 17 amino acids. The germline V and J ends were trimmed by 3 bases and 4 bases, with 21 bases remaining between them. CDR1 and CDR2 from the germline V gene are LNHNV and YYDKDF (reference sequence).

This clonotype turned up a few times. The chain uses TRBV29-1 and TRBJ2-3; TRBD1 or TRBD2 may be the D gene (5 bases each). Germline V CDR1 and CDR2: SQVTM, ANQGSEA. The CDR3 contains 19 residues. With 0 bases removed from V and 3 bases from J, the gap between germline ends came to 25 bases. This chain's CDR3 is CSVEDWSSPAGTATDTQYF. The DNA of the CDR3 is TGCAGCGTTGAAGACTGGTCGTCTCCAGCCGGGACCGCAACAGATACGCAGTATTTT.

Turning to this clonotype: A single base is all that separates this from a far larger clone, so a read error is likely. The genes are TRBV28 and TRBJ2-7, with 7 bases aligning to TRBD1. The CDR3 runs to 14 residues. The V segment lost 6 bases and the J segment 2 bases; nucleotides outside the gene matches: 7. Germline V CDR1 and CDR2: MDHEN, SYDVKM. The chain's CDR3 is CASRPGTETYEQYF. The CDR3 DNA reads as TGTGCCAGCAGGCCCGGGACAGAGACCTACGAGCAGTACTTC.

The chain joins TRBV20-1 to TRBJ2-2, with 8 bases identical to TRBD2. The CDR3 is 15 residues long. V lost 0 bases to trimming and J lost 7 bases; unmatched junction nucleotides: 7. Germline V gene lookup returns CDR1 DFQATT and CDR2 SNEGSKA (reference sequence). The CDR3 bases are TGCAGTGCTAGAGAATTAGCGGGATTGGTCGGGGAGCTGTTTTTT. Amino acid sequence: CSARELAGLVGELFF.

J is TRBJ2-1 and V is TRBV11-3, with 7 bases that match TRBD2. The CDR3 length is 15 residues. Germline trimming cut 0 bases from V and 5 bases from J; bases unmatched to any gene: 4. The germline gives CDR1 SGHNT, CDR2 YENEEA. CDR3 region: CASSLDGSGNNEQFF. The CDR3 DNA reads TGTGCCAGCAGCTTAGACGGGAGCGGGAACAATGAGCAGTTCTTC.

About this clonotype itself: A junction boundary mismatches the germline segment, possibly from a read error. The V and J genes are TRBV15 and TRBJ2-6; D may correspond to TRBD1 or TRBD2 (5 bases each). Germline CDR1 is LNHNV and CDR2 is YYDKDF (reference sequence). The CDR3 runs to 18 residues. CDR3 nucleotides: TGTGTCACCAGCGCCGGGACGACTCCCTCCTCTGGGGCCAACGTCCTGACTTTC. Encoded protein: CVTSAGTTPSSGANVLTF.

The rearrangement links TRBV12-3 or TRBV12-4 to TRBJ1-1; perhaps TRBD1 as D (6 bases). This CDR3 spans 14 amino acids. Trimming removed 4 bases at V and 4 bases at J, with 13 bases between. The CDR3 sequence is CASSSNYRVTEAFF. The DNA of the CDR3 is TGTGCCAGCAGTTCAAATTACAGGGTCACTGAAGCTTTCTTT.

The CDR3 sequence is CASSQEGETIYEQYF. For the CDR3, the DNA is TGTGCCAGCAGCCAAGAGGGTGAGACAATCTACGAGCAGTACTTC. The chain is built from TRBV4-2 and TRBJ2-7; D gene ambiguous. The CDR3 sequence is 15 residues long. Trimming took off 0 bases at V and 3 bases at J, with 12 bases between the two ends. From germline, CDR1 is LGHNA and CDR2 YNFKEQ.

This clonotype was recorded a few times. The chain couples TRBV4-1 to TRBJ1-2; TRBD1 might be the D (5 bases). The CDR3 is 14 amino acids. Germline CDR1 and CDR2: MGHRA and YSYEKL. V lost 0 bases to trimming and J lost 6 bases, with 11 bases between them. CDR3 protein: CASSQEWGSHGYTF. DNA for the CDR3: TGCGCCAGCAGCCAAGAGTGGGGGAGCCATGGCTACACCTTC.

As regards this clonotype: A much larger clone lies one base from this, so it may be a read error. The gene calls are TRBV6-5 and TRBJ2-7, with TRBD2 as a possible D gene (6 bases). There are 15 residues in the CDR3. The V gene lost 4 bases and the J gene lost 6 bases, with 19 bases spanning the gap. Germline V gives CDR1 MNHEY, CDR2 SVGAGI. CDR3 in DNA: TGTGCCAGCAGTTCCCAGGACGGGGGTTCGGGCGAGCAGTACTTC. Its translation is CASSSQDGGSGEQYF.

The chain carries TRBV18 and TRBJ2-7; 9 bases fit TRBD2. CDR3 length: 17 amino acids. V lost 3 bases to trimming and J lost 0 bases; unmatched junction nucleotides: 9. The germline V gene has CDR1 KGHSH and CDR2 LQKENI. CDR3 coding DNA: TGTGCCAGCTCACCCAGCGGGGGGAGGGCCATCTCCTACGAGCAGTACTTC. Translation: CASSPSGGRAISYEQYF.

The CDR3, as DNA: TGCAGTGCTAGTTCTGGACGGGACACAGATACGCAGTATTTT. As protein: CSASSGRDTDTQYF. The genes are TRBV20-1 and TRBJ2-3; tentative D call: TRBD2 (5 bases). Germline V lookup: CDR1 DFQATT, CDR2 SNEGSKA (reference sequence). Trimming pared 3 bases from V and 2 bases from J, leaving 12 bases between. The CDR3 runs 14 residues.